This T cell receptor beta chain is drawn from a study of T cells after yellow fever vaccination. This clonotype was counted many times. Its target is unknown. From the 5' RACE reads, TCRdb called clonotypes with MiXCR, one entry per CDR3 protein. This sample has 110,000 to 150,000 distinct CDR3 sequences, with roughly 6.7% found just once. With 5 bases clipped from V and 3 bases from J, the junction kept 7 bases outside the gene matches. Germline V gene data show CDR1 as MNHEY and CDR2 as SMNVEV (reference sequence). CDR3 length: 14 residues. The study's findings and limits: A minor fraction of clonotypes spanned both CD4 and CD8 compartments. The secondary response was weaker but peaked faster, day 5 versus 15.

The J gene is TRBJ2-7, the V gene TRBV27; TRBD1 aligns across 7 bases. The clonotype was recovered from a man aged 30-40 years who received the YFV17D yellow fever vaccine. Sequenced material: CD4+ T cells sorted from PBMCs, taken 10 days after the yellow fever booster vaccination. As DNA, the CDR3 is TGTGCCAGCAGTAGTTACAGGGGTGGCTACGAGCAGTACTTC. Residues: CASSSYRGGYEQYF.